This T cell receptor (beta chain) appears in the sequencing data of a study of T cells in Graves' hyperthyroidism and ophthalmopathy. RNA transcripts gave rise to amplified TCR beta CDR3 regions. First-round RT-PCR targeting the TCR CDR3 was performed with the HTBI primer set. Each CDR3 protein gets one entry after TCRdb re-called the multiplex PCR reads with MiXCR. Of under 550,000 distinct CDR3 sequences listed, 20% are singletons. This clonotype came up many times. Its antigen is undetermined. Study-wide results and limits: Blood also held most thyroid clonotypes expanded beyond 0.001.

With 3 bases clipped from V and 4 bases from J, the junction kept 5 bases outside the gene matches. Germline V lookup: CDR1 LGHDT, CDR2 YNNKEL (reference sequence). The CDR3 contains 14 residues. Source material: blood. This receptor was obtained from a middle-aged man with Graves' ophthalmopathy. The chain joins TRBV3-1 to TRBJ1-2; 7 nucleotides match TRBD1. The CDR3 sequence is CASSQRQGVYGYTF. CDR3 sequence (DNA): TGTGCCAGCAGCCAGAGACAGGGTGTCTATGGCTACACCTTC.